This TCR beta chain was sequenced during a study of blood T cell repertoires in COVID-19. Study at large: Material from acute and convalescent COVID-19 was sourced from the United States, Italy and Spain. Nucleic acid was either cDNA or gDNA, and it came from T cells, B-cell-depleted T cells, or PBMCs.

The CDR3 loop spans 15 amino acids. CDR1 is SNHLY, CDR2 FYNNEI, per germline. Trimming at V came to 6 bases and at J to 5 bases, leaving 8 bases not matched to a gene. Data came from immunoSEQ multiplex PCR; TCRdb stores just in-frame clones and leaves some out. The sample lists around 250,000 clones, approximately 84% occurring once. The chain carries TRBV2 and TRBJ1-5, with 9 bases that match TRBD1. Input material: PBMCs or T cells enriched from blood (not recorded which). This TCR was recovered from a woman in her fifties or sixties who had been exposed to COVID-19. The CDR3 sequence is CASSEDRGTDQPQHF. The CDR3 nucleotides read TGTGCCAGCAGCGAGGACAGGGGAACCGATCAGCCCCAGCATTTT.